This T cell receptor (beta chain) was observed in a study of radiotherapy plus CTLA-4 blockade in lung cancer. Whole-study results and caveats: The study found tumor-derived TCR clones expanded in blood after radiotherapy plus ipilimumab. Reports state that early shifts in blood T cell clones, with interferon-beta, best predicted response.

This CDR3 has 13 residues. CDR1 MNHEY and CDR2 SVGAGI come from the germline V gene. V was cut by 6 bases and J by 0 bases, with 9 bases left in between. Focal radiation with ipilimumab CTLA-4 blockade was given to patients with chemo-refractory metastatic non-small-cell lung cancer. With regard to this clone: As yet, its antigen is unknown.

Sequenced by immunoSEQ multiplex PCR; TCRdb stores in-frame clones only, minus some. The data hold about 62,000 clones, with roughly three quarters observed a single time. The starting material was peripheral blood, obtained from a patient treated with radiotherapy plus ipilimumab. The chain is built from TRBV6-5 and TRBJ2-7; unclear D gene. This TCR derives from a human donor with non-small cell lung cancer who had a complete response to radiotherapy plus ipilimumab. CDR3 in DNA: TGTGCCAGCAGACGACAAGCCTCCTACGAGCAGTACTTC. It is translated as CASRRQASYEQYF.